Following are 30 T cell receptor beta chains from one sample sequenced in a study of T cells after yellow fever vaccination. Via MiXCR, TCRdb re-called the 5' RACE reads, giving one row per CDR3 protein. The sample consists of 100,000 to 150,000 distinct CDR3 sequences, more than 6.5% of them appearing once. The input for sequencing was CD4+ T cells sorted from PBMCs, taken more than 8 days after the first yellow fever vaccination. These receptors all stem from a young man who received the YFV17D yellow fever vaccine.

The chain links TRBV5-6 to TRBJ2-7; 9 nucleotides agree with TRBD2. J gave up 5 bases and V 4 bases, and 13 bases lay outside the gene matches. Germline V gene sequence: CDR1 SGHDT, CDR2 YYEEEE. The CDR3 totals 16 residues. The CDR3 is CASSDLRAGGVHEQYF. The CDR3, as DNA: TGTGCCAGCAGCGATCTTAGAGCGGGGGGTGTCCACGAGCAGTACTTC.

This chain joins TRBV5-1 and TRBJ1-6; 7 bases match TRBD1. The CDR3 extends over 15 amino acids. With V trimmed by 3 bases and J by 7 bases, 7 bases remained unmatched. Germline lookup yields CDR1 SGHRS and CDR2 YFSETQ. The DNA of the CDR3 is TGCGCCAGCAGCTATCGGGACAGAAACAATTCACCCCTCCACTTT. Its protein product is CASSYRDRNNSPLHF.

This clonotype was counted ten times or more. The V and J genes are TRBV5-1 and TRBJ2-1, with D perhaps matching TRBD2 (7 bases). Germline V lookup: CDR1 SGHRS, CDR2 YFSETQ. The CDR3 loop spans 15 amino acids. Trimming removed 0 bases at V and 7 bases at J, with 14 bases between. CDR3: CASSLDGGAGNEQFF. Written as DNA, the CDR3 is TGCGCCAGCAGCTTGGATGGGGGGGCCGGGAATGAGCAGTTCTTC.

This clonotype has at least ten counts. The chain employs TRBV12-3 or TRBV12-4 and TRBJ2-1; D remains unclear. This CDR3 is built from 11 residues. V was shortened by 7 bases and J by 9 bases, with 10 bases between the two germline ends. In DNA, the CDR3 is TGTGCCAGCACTCAAAACGGTGAGCAGTTCTTC. Amino acid sequence: CASTQNGEQFF.

In this sample, this clonotype turned up many times. The chain combines TRBV6-5 with TRBJ2-1, with D perhaps assigned TRBD1 or TRBD2 (6 bases each). V was shortened by 6 bases and J by 4 bases, with 13 bases between the two germline ends. This CDR3 spans 14 amino acids. Germline CDR1 is MNHEY and CDR2 is SVGAGI. Here the CDR3 DNA reads TGTGCCAGCAGGTGGGGGGCCGGATACAATGAGCAGTTCTTC. Its translation: CASRWGAGYNEQFF.

This clonotype was detected ten times or more. V usage is TRBV7-6 and J usage is TRBJ1-1; D not resolved. Between the trimmed V and J ends, which lost 5 bases and 4 bases, there was a span of 17 bases. CDR3 length: 15 residues. The germline gives CDR1 SGHVS, CDR2 FNYEAQ. The CDR3 bases are TGTGCCAGCAGCACCCTGTCCCCTTCGGGCACTGAAGCTTTCTTT. Protein product: CASSTLSPSGTEAFF.

This clonotype was seen many times. J is TRBJ2-3 and V is TRBV5-1; D may be TRBD2 (6 bases). This CDR3 spans 13 amino acids. Trimming took 3 bases from V and 6 from J, leaving 11 bases between them. Germline CDR1 reads SGHRS; CDR2 reads YFSETQ. CDR3 in amino acids: CASSSGRGDTQYF. CDR3 coding DNA: TGCGCCAGCAGCTCCGGTCGGGGGGATACGCAGTATTTT. The whole variable domain, filled in from reference TRBV5-1 and TRBJ2-3, reads KAGVTQTPRYLIKTRGQQVTLSCSPISGHRSVSWYQQTPGQGLQFLFEYFSETQRNKGNFPGRFSGRQFSNSRSEMNVSTLELGDSALYLCASSSGRGDTQYFGPGTRLTVL.

This clonotype was seen a few times. This sequence joins TRBV20-1 and TRBJ2-3, with 8 bases aligning to TRBD2. The CDR3 is 16 residues long. Germline V gene data show CDR1 as DFQATT and CDR2 as SNEGSKA (reference sequence). V trimming: 7 bases; J trimming: 6 bases; junction bases outside the gene matches: 18. Here the CDR3 DNA reads TGCAGTGTTCCACTCGGGGGGACTAGTAGGGTTGATACGCAGTATTTT. Protein sequence: CSVPLGGTSRVDTQYF.

Ten or more counts support this clonotype. V gene TRBV19 combines with J gene TRBJ2-7, with D unresolved. V gave up 9 bases and J gave up 4 bases, with 13 bases separating them. CDR1 and CDR2 (germline): LNHDA, SQIVND (reference sequence). The CDR3 is 12 residues long. CDR3 coding DNA: TGTGCCAGGAAGAGTGACGGGTACGAGCAGTACGTC. Its protein product is CARKSDGYEQYV.

This clonotype came up many times. The chain has TRBV2 and TRBJ2-5; a weak D match, TRBD2 (6 bases). Between the trimmed V and J ends, which lost 8 bases and 4 bases, there was a span of 11 bases. The CDR3 length is 12 residues. Germline CDR1 is SNHLY and CDR2 is FYNNEI. The CDR3: CASGRGGETQYF. Written as DNA, the CDR3 is TGTGCCAGCGGTCGGGGAGGAGAGACCCAGTACTTC.

This clonotype was detected many times. The chain recombines TRBV5-1 with TRBJ1-5; perhaps TRBD1 as D (5 bases). The CDR3 is 14 amino acids. V was clipped by 3 bases and J by 2 bases, with 9 bases between them. CDR1 is SGHRS and CDR2 is YFSETQ in the germline V gene. The CDR3 DNA follows: TGCGCCAGCAGCTGGGGGGACGGCAATCAGCCCCAGCATTTT. Protein: CASSWGDGNQPQHF.

This clonotype was observed many times. The chain links TRBV7-2 to TRBJ2-7; TRBD1 agrees at 7 bases. The CDR3 extends over 14 amino acids. V was pared by 5 bases and J by 0 bases, with 4 bases of the junction left unmatched. CDR1 and CDR2 (germline): SGHTA, FQGNSA. The CDR3 here is CASSPQGVSYEQYF. CDR3 DNA: TGTGCCAGCAGCCCCCAGGGGGTCTCCTACGAGCAGTACTTC.

At least ten counts were recorded for this clonotype. This chain connects TRBV7-2 to TRBJ2-2; possibly TRBD1 or TRBD2 for D (6 bases each). The CDR3 spans 15 residues. Trimming took off 6 bases at V and 5 bases at J, with 16 bases between the two ends. The germline CDR1 and CDR2 sequences are SGHTA and FQGNSA. The CDR3 DNA follows: TGTGCCAGCAGGGGGGGCGGCATAGAGACCGGGGAGCTGTTTTTT. Translated, it gives CASRGGGIETGELFF.

Many counts were recorded for this clonotype. This chain uses TRBV7-2 with TRBJ2-3; unclear D gene. V was trimmed by 3 bases and J by 6 bases, leaving 7 bases between them. Germline V CDR1 and CDR2: SGHTA, FQGNSA. This CDR3 comprises 12 residues. This CDR3 is CASSFPPDTQYF. CDR3 nucleotides: TGTGCCAGCAGCTTCCCCCCGGATACGCAGTATTTT.

In regard to this clonotype: Being one base from a much bigger clone, this may be a read error. V gene TRBV6-5 combines with J gene TRBJ2-5, with 8 bases aligning to TRBD2. The CDR3 runs to 15 residues. V shed 0 bases, J shed 5 bases, and the junction held 5 bases outside the gene matches. CDR1 is MNHEY and CDR2 is SVGAGI in the germline V gene. CDR3 in DNA: TGTGCCAGCAGTTACTCGGTTAGCGGGGTGGAGACCCAGTACTTC. This translates into CASSYSVSGVETQYF.

This clonotype was seen more than once but under ten times. The chain carries TRBV12-5 and TRBJ2-3; TRBD2 agrees at 11 bases. The junction had 6 bases not matched to a gene; V was cut back by 6 bases and J by 4 bases. Germline V CDR1 and CDR2: LGHNT, FRNRAP. The CDR3 runs to 15 residues. The CDR3 reads CASGHSGGGADTQYF. The CDR3 nucleotides are TGTGCTAGTGGCCATAGCGGGGGGGGGGCAGATACGCAGTATTTT. Together with reference TRBV12-5 and TRBJ2-3, the CDR3 gives the full variable domain: DARVTQTPRHKVTEMGQEVTMRCQPILGHNTVFWYRQTMMQGLELLAYFRNRAPLDDSGMPKDRFSAEMPDATLATLKIQPSEPRDSAVYFCASGHSGGGADTQYFGPGTRLTVL.

This chain connects TRBV27 to TRBJ2-1; TRBD1 is a possible D gene (5 bases). Germline assignment: CDR1 MNHEY and CDR2 SMNVEV (reference sequence). Trimming took 0 bases from V and 5 from J, leaving 8 bases between them. CDR3 size: 14 residues. CDR3 bases: TGTGCCAGCAGTTTATCGTTCAGGGACAATGAGCAGTTCTTC. Protein: CASSLSFRDNEQFF.

This clonotype was observed at least ten times. V usage is TRBV19 and J usage is TRBJ1-4; no clear D. The CDR3 has 16 amino acids. Germline V lookup: CDR1 LNHDA, CDR2 SQIVND (reference sequence). V was pared by 3 bases and J by 0 bases, with 11 bases between. The chain's CDR3 is CASSIVRGATNEKLFF. The CDR3 DNA reads TGTGCCAGTAGTATCGTCCGGGGAGCAACTAATGAAAAACTGTTTTTT.

This clonotype was found many times. V gene TRBV20-1 combines with J gene TRBJ1-1, with a tentative D call TRBD1 (5 bases). V shed 6 bases and J shed 11 bases, with 19 bases lying between them. The CDR3 totals 12 residues. Per the germline V gene, CDR1 is DFQATT and CDR2 is SNEGSKA (reference sequence). CDR3 region: CSAGNQGAVAFF. In DNA form, the CDR3 reads TGCAGTGCGGGAAATCAGGGTGCGGTGGCTTTCTTT.

This clonotype came up many times. The chain carries TRBV12-3 or TRBV12-4 and TRBJ1-3, with D maybe TRBD1 (6 bases). The CDR3 is 16 amino acids. Trimming removed 6 bases at V and 1 base at J, with 16 bases between. CDR3 amino acids: CASSMYDDRSGNTIYF. Written as DNA, the CDR3 is TGTGCCAGCAGCATGTACGATGACAGGTCTGGAAACACCATATATTTT.

This clonotype was observed a handful of times. This sequence joins TRBV12-3 or TRBV12-4 and TRBJ1-3; D uncertain. This CDR3 is 17 amino acids long. Trimming pared 1 base from V and 4 bases from J, leaving 17 bases between. The CDR3, as DNA: TGTGCCAGCAGTTTAGGTTTCTCGCCCCCTCGAGGAAACACCATATATTTT. It translates to CASSLGFSPPRGNTIYF.

The chain joins TRBV6-6 to TRBJ2-5; 8 positions agree with TRBD2. Unmatched junction bases numbered 4, after V lost 5 bases and J lost 5 bases. From germline, CDR1 is MNHNY and CDR2 SVGAGI (reference sequence). The CDR3 contains 13 residues. The CDR3 here is CASSPGGFETQYF. CDR3 DNA sequence: TGTGCCAGCAGTCCGGGGGGGTTTGAGACCCAGTACTTC.

This clonotype has ten or more counts. The chain has TRBV20-1 and TRBJ1-5, with D possibly TRBD1 on 6 matching bases. V lost 3 bases, J lost 3 bases, and 18 bases lay in between. The germline CDR1 and CDR2 sequences are DFQATT and SNEGSKA (reference sequence). The CDR3 covers 16 residues. CDR3 amino acids: CSARSQGSALNQPQHF. CDR3 nucleotide sequence: TGCAGTGCTAGGTCCCAGGGGAGTGCCCTCAATCAGCCCCAGCATTTT.

This clonotype has ten or more counts. This sequence joins TRBV2 and TRBJ1-5; D is unclear. Per the germline V gene, CDR1 is SNHLY and CDR2 is FYNNEI. Trimming pared 8 bases from V and 4 bases from J, leaving 12 bases between. The CDR3 contains 13 residues. CDR3 DNA sequence: TGTGCCAGCCGCGCCGAGGTGAATCAGCCCCAGCATTTT. This gives the protein CASRAEVNQPQHF.

This clonotype was detected many times. The rearrangement links TRBV20-1 to TRBJ2-2; D is undetermined. The CDR3 has 13 residues. The V gene lost 5 bases and the J gene lost 4 bases, with 11 bases spanning the gap. In germline, CDR1 is DFQATT, CDR2 SNEGSKA (reference sequence). This CDR3 reads CSAPSRPTGELFF. CDR3 nucleotide sequence: TGCAGTGCTCCCAGCAGACCCACCGGGGAGCTGTTTTTT.

This clonotype was seen at least ten times. The chain uses TRBV5-6 and TRBJ1-5; D may be TRBD1 (5 bases). V was pared by 4 bases and J by 0 bases, with 17 bases between. Germline CDR1 is SGHDT and CDR2 is YYEEEE. The CDR3 is 17 residues long. The CDR3: CASSHRDRDYSNQPQHF. In DNA form, the CDR3 reads TGTGCCAGCAGCCACCGGGACCGAGACTATAGCAATCAGCCCCAGCATTTT.

This clonotype was observed a few times. This chain connects TRBV5-1 to TRBJ2-2; the D gene is possibly TRBD1 (7 bases). The CDR3 totals 16 residues. Trimming stripped 4 bases from V and 4 bases from J, with 17 bases between. Germline-derived CDR1 and CDR2 are SGHRS and YFSETQ. The CDR3: CASSTTGDGGTGELFF. CDR3 coding DNA: TGCGCCAGCAGCACCACAGGGGACGGGGGCACCGGGGAGCTGTTTTTT.

Ten or more counts support this clonotype. This sequence joins TRBV20-1 and TRBJ1-1; D gene unclear. Deletions cut 0 bases from V and 5 bases from J, with 16 bases between. CDR1 is DFQATT and CDR2 is SNEGSKA in the germline V gene (reference sequence). The CDR3 is 15 residues long. The CDR3 bases are TGCAGTGCTAGAGATGGGAACTGGCGTGGGACTGAAGCTTTCTTT. Amino acids: CSARDGNWRGTEAFF.

This chain uses TRBV4-2 with TRBJ2-5; 14 bases line up with TRBD2. V gave up 6 bases and J gave up 4 bases; unmatched junction bases: 7. This CDR3 region has 16 residues. Germline CDR1 reads LGHNA; CDR2 reads YNFKEQ. CDR3 protein: CASRGTSGGATETQYF. CDR3 DNA sequence: TGTGCCAGCAGGGGGACTAGCGGGGGAGCCACAGAGACCCAGTACTTC.

This clonotype was counted ten times or more. This chain uses TRBV12-3 or TRBV12-4 with TRBJ1-2; D is uncertain. This CDR3 contains 12 residues. The V gene lost 5 bases and the J gene lost 8 bases, with 12 bases spanning the gap. For the CDR3, the DNA is TGTGCCAGCAGTGCCCGCGCCAAGGGCTACACCTTC. Its translation is CASSARAKGYTF.